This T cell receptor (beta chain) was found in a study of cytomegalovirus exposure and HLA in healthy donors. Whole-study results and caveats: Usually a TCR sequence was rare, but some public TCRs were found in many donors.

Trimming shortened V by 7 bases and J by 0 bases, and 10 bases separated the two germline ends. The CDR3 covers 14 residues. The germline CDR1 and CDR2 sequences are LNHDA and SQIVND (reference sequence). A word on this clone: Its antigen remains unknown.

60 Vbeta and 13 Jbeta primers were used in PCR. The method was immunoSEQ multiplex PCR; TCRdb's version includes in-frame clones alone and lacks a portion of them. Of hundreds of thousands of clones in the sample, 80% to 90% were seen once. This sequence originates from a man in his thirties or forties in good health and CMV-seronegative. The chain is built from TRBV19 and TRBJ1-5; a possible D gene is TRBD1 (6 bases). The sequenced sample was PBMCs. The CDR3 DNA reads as TGTGCCAGTAAGACAGGTTATAGCAATCAGCCCCAGCATTTT. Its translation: CASKTGYSNQPQHF.